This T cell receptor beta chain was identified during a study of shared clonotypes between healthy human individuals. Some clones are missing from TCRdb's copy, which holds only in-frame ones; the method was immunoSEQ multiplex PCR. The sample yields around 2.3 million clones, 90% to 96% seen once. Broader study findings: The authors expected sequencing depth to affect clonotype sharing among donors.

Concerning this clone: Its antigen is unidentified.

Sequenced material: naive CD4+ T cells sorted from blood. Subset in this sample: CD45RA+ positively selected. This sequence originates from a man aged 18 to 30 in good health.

The CDR3 sequence: CASSREESTGELFF. CDR3 sequence (DNA): TGTGCCAGCTCACGGGAGGAATCGACCGGGGAGCTGTTTTTT. The V gene is TRBV18, the J gene TRBJ2-2, with D possibly being TRBD2 (6 bases). Trimming took 4 bases from V and 5 from J, leaving 11 bases between them. The CDR3 loop spans 14 amino acids. CDR1 and CDR2 from the germline V gene are KGHSH and LQKENI.